This T cell receptor (beta chain) was sequenced during a study of shared clonotypes between healthy human individuals (dated by TCRdb to between 2020 and 2021). Background for the entire study: The cohort included a few men and a couple of women between 18 and 49 years of age. To increase sequencing depth and limit assay-specific biases, different laboratories used diverse techniques to prepare libraries and sequence TCR repertoires. To estimate repertoire size and how much clonotype sharing occurs between individuals, the study deeply sequenced the blood TCR repertoires of about five healthy adults. For each donor, three plates each were used for CD4 naive and CD4 memory, two plates were used for CD8 naive, and one plate was used for CD8 memory. Leukapheresis yielded between about 0.9 and 8.9 billion PBMCs per donor.

Using the deep immunoSEQ assay, multiplex PCR amplified TCR CDR3 regions from genomic DNA. Extracted genomic DNA from each cell subset was spread evenly across all wells of several immunoSEQ 96-well plates, with each plate serving as a replicate. For sorted subsets, 200 to 250 ng genomic DNA, equal to 30,000 to 35,000 T cell genomes, was loaded into each replicate PCR. Purified libraries were quantified with a Qubit 3.0 fluorometer, sized on a Bioanalyzer 2100, and re-quantified with the KAPA Library Quantification kit. Each immunoSEQ 96-well plate was sequenced on its own single-read 150-cycle Illumina NextSeq 550 flow cell. The paper's processing steps were these. Because only junctional sequences without quality scores were contained in the immunoSEQ output, filtering matching that applied to full-length reads could not be performed. Sequences were annotated with PyIR, a Python wrapper for IgBLAST v1.9, using IMGT germline references to assign V/J genes and CDR3. Reads with weak V/J assignments (E-value above 1e-6), missing CDR3, stop codons, out-of-frame junctions, or ambiguous translated residues were removed. V3J clonotypes were defined as sequences sharing the same inferred V gene, J gene, and CDR3 amino acid sequence. The percentage overlap between two repertoires was calculated by dividing the number of shared unique clonotypes by the size of the smaller repertoire. Three approaches were used to assess repertoire richness: RTK rarefaction, the Chao1 estimator, and Recon v2.1 estimates of unobserved clonotypes. Generation probabilities for all TCRbeta clonotypes obtained by the gDNA method from several donors were computed using OLGA. The table comes from immuneACCESS by way of TCRdb, which keeps in-frame sequences with V and J called. Part of the clones is missing from these tables; in studies checked, under half for an unresolved V gene and the rest for unknown reasons. V and J calls and clone size are those listed in that table; D and trimming were worked out from the DNA. Across this sample there are 1.6 million or so clones, with roughly 96% seen only once. The leading ten clones occupy approximately 1% of the sample.

Regarding this clone: The antigen it recognizes is unknown. The sample holds no much larger clone one base away, and base qualities are not on file.

What the authors observed across the whole study: Naive subsets generally had larger estimated clonotype richness than memory subsets. Rarefaction of sorted-subset datasets indicated incomplete sequencing despite the large sequencing depth. Sampling was restricted to blood, and TCR repertoires in tissues likely differ from the TCR repertoires found in blood. Because the study included a small number of donors, the genetic and exposure-history diversity represented was limited. Sharing across a few donors was observed for approximately 5% of naive CD4, 3.5% of naive CD8, about 2.5% of memory CD4, and 0.4% of memory CD8 clonotypes. Higher generation probabilities were observed for clonotypes shared by all four sorted-subset donors than for non-shared clonotypes. Pairwise subsampling indicated that sequencing depth was expected to affect the degree of clonotype sharing among donors.

V drops 0 bases and J drops 6 bases, leaving 7 bases in between. The CDR1 and CDR2 encoded by the germline V gene are SGDLS and YYNGEE. From cysteine to phenylalanine, the CDR3 is 13 amino acids long. The DNA shown is the 39-base CDR3, in frame from base 1. The donors were healthy, HIV-negative adults with no recently reported acute infections or vaccinations. All donors were Caucasian adults living in Nashville, Tennessee, USA. Magnetic negative selection was used to enrich CD4+ T cells, after which naive cells were positively selected on CD45RA and the negative fraction became the memory subset. Blood was collected by leukapheresis, and PBMCs were isolated by Ficoll-Histopaque density gradient centrifugation and then cryopreserved in liquid nitrogen vapor phase. Purity and quantity of every magnetically sorted T cell population were checked by analytical flow cytometry. Genomic DNA was isolated from every sorted fraction and measured by UV absorbance on a Nanodrop 2000c.

The sequence links TRBV9 to TRBJ2-1, with no reliable assignment of the D segment. The sequenced sample was naive CD4+ T cells sorted from blood. Per the publication, the cell subset or site label means: CD45RA+ positively selected. This receptor was taken from a man under 40 in good health. The CDR3 region: CASSVVWGNEQFF. The DNA sequence follows: TGTGCCAGCAGCGTAGTTTGGGGCAATGAGCAGTTCTTC.